This TCR beta chain was documented in a study of cytomegalovirus exposure and HLA in healthy donors. It was with 60 Vbeta and 13 Jbeta primers that the PCR ran. In the authors' workflow: About 10 million shared chains were among some 80 million unique TCR beta chains counted in a later analysis. The repertoire was sequenced with immunoSEQ multiplex PCR; TCRdb's copy has only in-frame clones and lacks some. V and J calls and clone size come straight from that table; D and trimming were deduced from the DNA. This table holds under 130,000 clones, roughly 70% found once. Germline V gene data show CDR1 as SGDLS and CDR2 as YYNGEE. The CDR3 contains 15 residues. Trimming removed 2 bases at V and 2 bases at J, with 11 bases between. Notes on the study in general: It was around 160 TCR beta chains that were listed as cytomegalovirus-associated. TCR beta sequences reportedly predicted most subjects' HLA-A and HLA-B alleles accurately.

As concerns this clone: Its specificity is unknown.

This clonotype was sampled from a man in his forties in good health and CMV-seropositive. The sample consisted of PBMCs. The genes are TRBV9 and TRBJ2-1, with TRBD2 as a possible D gene (6 bases). For the CDR3, the DNA is TGTGCCAGCAGCGTCGAGGGAGGCACCTACAATGAGCAGTTCTTC. It yields the protein CASSVEGGTYNEQFF.